These 31 T cell receptor beta chains came from one sample sequenced in a study of blood T cell repertoires in COVID-19. Using immunoSEQ multiplex PCR, the repertoire was profiled, and TCRdb retains in-frame clones only, with some absent. The table has around 150,000 clones, approximately 80% seen once. Sequencing used peripheral blood. Receptor source: a woman older than 75 in a cohort sampled during active or convalescent COVID-19.

The chain has TRBV12-5 and TRBJ2-7; D uncertain. Germline CDR1 is LGHNT and CDR2 is FRNRAP. V dropped 1 base and J dropped 2 bases, with 3 bases sitting between them. The CDR3 has 12 residues. The CDR3: CASGLDTYEQYF. The CDR3 DNA sequence: TGTGCTAGTGGTTTGGACACCTACGAGCAGTACTTC.

The chain uses TRBV2 and TRBJ1-5; D not certain. V lost 5 bases, J lost 2 bases, and 10 bases lay in between. The CDR3 runs to 14 residues. Germline V gene lookup returns CDR1 SNHLY and CDR2 FYNNEI. This CDR3 reads CASSKNGGNQPQHF. The CDR3 DNA is TGTGCCAGCAGTAAAAACGGAGGCAATCAGCCCCAGCATTTT. Full variable domain (remainder filled in from reference TRBV2 and TRBJ1-5): EPEVTQTPSHQVTQMGQEVILRCVPISNHLYFYWYRQILGQKVEFLVSFYNNEISEKSEIFDDQFSVERPDGSNFTLKIRSTKLEDSAMYFCASSKNGGNQPQHFGDGTRLSIL.

The chain carries TRBV7-8 and TRBJ1-2, with 11 positions matching TRBD1. V lost 5 bases, J lost 4 bases, and 6 bases stayed unmatched. There are 15 residues in the CDR3. The germline CDR1 and CDR2 sequences are SGHVS and FQNEAQ. DNA for the CDR3: TGTGCCAGCAGCAAGTGGACAGGGGGCGCCTATGGCTACACCTTC. This codes for CASSKWTGGAYGYTF.

The chain links TRBV7-8 to TRBJ2-3, with D tentatively TRBD1 (5 bases). Per germline, CDR1 SGHVS and CDR2 FQNEAQ. This CDR3 has 14 amino acids. Between the trimmed V and J ends, which lost 2 bases and 4 bases, there was a span of 10 bases. The CDR3 is CASSLRGQPDTQYF. The CDR3 coding sequence is TGTGCCAGCAGCTTAAGGGGCCAGCCAGATACGCAGTATTTT.

The V and J genes are TRBV6-5 and TRBJ1-5; maybe TRBD1 (5 bases). The CDR3 is 14 amino acids. The ends were cut back, 0 bases at V and 5 bases at J, with 8 bases in the middle. From germline, CDR1 is MNHEY and CDR2 SVGAGI. The CDR3 spells CASSYSQGHQPQHF. The CDR3 nucleotides are TGTGCCAGCAGTTACTCCCAGGGCCATCAGCCCCAGCATTTT.

Only one count was recorded for this clone. This specimen includes other DNA sequences encoding the same CDR3. The chain has TRBV6-5 and TRBJ2-3, with 8 nucleotides matching TRBD2. Germline V gene sequence: CDR1 MNHEY, CDR2 SVGAGI. With 2 bases clipped from V and 1 base from J, the junction kept 2 bases outside the gene matches. The CDR3 is 15 residues long. CDR3 nucleotides: TGTGCCAGCAGTTACGTGCGGGGGGGCACAGATACGCAGTATTTT. This translates into CASSYVRGGTDTQYF.

This chain connects TRBV7-3 to TRBJ2-1, with TRBD1 identical over 11 bases. The CDR3 has 17 residues. J was trimmed by 6 bases and V by 0 bases; bases with no gene match: 7. The V gene's germline CDR1 is SGHTA and CDR2 FQGTGA. The CDR3 here is CASSLTASGTGGNEQFF. CDR3 DNA: TGTGCCAGCAGCTTAACGGCTTCCGGGACAGGGGGCAATGAGCAGTTCTTC.

The sample holds a few counts of this clone. The chain uses TRBV9 and TRBJ1-1; no definite D call. Germline V lookup: CDR1 SGDLS, CDR2 YYNGEE. V lost 0 bases to trimming and J lost 4 bases, with 10 bases between them. This CDR3 spans 14 amino acids. CDR3 DNA sequence: TGTGCCAGCAGCGTAGTTTTGGGGAGCACTGAAGCTTTCTTT. This encodes CASSVVLGSTEAFF. Looking up the rest from reference TRBV9 and TRBJ1-1 gives the full variable domain: DSGVTQTPKHLITATGQRVTLRCSPRSGDLSVYWYQQSLDQGLQFLIQYYNGEERAKGNILERFSAQQFPDLHSELNLSSLELGDSALYFCASSVVLGSTEAFFGQGTRLTVV.

The CDR3 coding sequence is TGTGCCAGCGGAAGGGGAATAGCGGACAATGAGCAGTTCTTC. Residues: CASGRGIADNEQFF. V and J are TRBV7-9 and TRBJ2-1; D is perhaps TRBD2 (6 bases). CDR1 SEHNR and CDR2 FQNEAQ come from the germline V gene (reference sequence). The CDR3 has 14 residues. The V end was cut by 8 bases, the J end by 5 bases, with 16 bases between.

This chain connects TRBV3-1 (or the pseudogene TRBV3-2) to TRBJ1-3; D possibly corresponds to TRBD1 (5 bases). Trimming removed 6 bases from V and 0 bases from J, with 9 bases in between. There are 14 residues in the CDR3. CDR1 and CDR2 from the germline V gene are LGHDT and YNNKEL (reference sequence). CDR3 bases: TGTGCCAGCAGGGACACTGCCTCTGGAAACACCATATATTTT. It codes for CASRDTASGNTIYF.

V gene TRBV20-1 combines with J gene TRBJ1-4, with D possibly TRBD1 on 6 matching bases. Germline values: CDR1 DFQATT, CDR2 SNEGSKA (reference sequence). V shed 3 bases and J shed 5 bases, with 13 bases lying between them. CDR3 length equals 14 residues. The CDR3: CSASFWQGNEKLFF. The CDR3 bases are TGCAGTGCTAGTTTTTGGCAGGGGAATGAAAAACTGTTTTTT.

The CDR3 spells CASSRAQQGNTEAFF. In DNA, the CDR3 is TGCGCCAGCAGCCGTGCACAACAGGGGAACACTGAAGCTTTCTTT. The V and J genes are TRBV5-1 and TRBJ1-1; possibly TRBD1 for D (6 bases). V gave up 4 bases and J gave up 1 base, with 14 bases separating them. Per germline, CDR1 SGHRS and CDR2 YFSETQ. CDR3 length: 15 residues.

The V gene is TRBV28, the J gene TRBJ2-2, with a weak D call TRBD2 (6 bases). Germline loops: CDR1 MDHEN, CDR2 SYDVKM. Trimming took off 5 bases at V and 4 bases at J, with 14 bases between the two ends. The CDR3 loop spans 15 amino acids. The CDR3 is CASSHSYGGTGELFF. CDR3 nucleotides: TGTGCCAGCAGTCACAGCTACGGGGGCACCGGGGAGCTGTTTTTT. The full variable domain, its missing parts supplied by reference TRBV28 and TRBJ2-2, is DVKVTQSSRYLVKRTGEKVFLECVQDMDHENMFWYRQDPGLGLRLIYFSYDVKMKEKGDIPEGYSVSREKKERFSLILESASTNQTSMYLCASSHSYGGTGELFFGEGSRLTVL.

This clone appeared many times. This chain joins TRBV2 and TRBJ1-4; D gene uncertain. V was shortened by 3 bases and J by 7 bases, with 9 bases between the two germline ends. There are 13 residues in the CDR3. Germline CDR1 and CDR2: SNHLY and FYNNEI. CDR3 sequence (DNA): TGTGCCAGCAGTGATTCACCAGGTGAAAAACTGTTTTTT. Protein sequence: CASSDSPGEKLFF.

The J gene is TRBJ1-1, the V gene TRBV5-1, with 7 nucleotides matching TRBD1. Germline values: CDR1 SGHRS, CDR2 YFSETQ. The CDR3 extends over 14 amino acids. V was clipped by 2 bases and J by 1 base; unmatched bases: 2. DNA of the CDR3: TGCGCCAGCAGCTTAGGGACAGCGAACACTGAAGCTTTCTTT. Residues: CASSLGTANTEAFF.

The J gene is TRBJ2-3, the V gene TRBV5-1; 7 nucleotides line up with TRBD2. Per the germline V gene, CDR1 is SGHRS and CDR2 is YFSETQ. Trimming took 4 bases from V and 5 from J; bases not matched to a gene: 13. The CDR3 extends over 16 amino acids. CDR3 in amino acids: CASSTPTSSLRDTQYF. The CDR3 bases are TGCGCCAGCAGCACCCCGACTAGCTCATTGAGAGATACGCAGTATTTT.

V gene TRBV3-1 (or the pseudogene TRBV3-2) combines with J gene TRBJ1-4; D unresolved. This CDR3 region has 14 residues. Germline V gene sequence: CDR1 LGHDT, CDR2 YNNKEL (reference sequence). Trimming removed 1 base at V and 3 bases at J, with 6 bases between. CDR3 loop: CASSQVRANEKLFF. DNA for the CDR3: TGTGCCAGCAGCCAAGTAAGAGCTAATGAAAAACTGTTTTTT.

The rearrangement joins TRBV7-6 to TRBJ2-7, with TRBD2 matching 11 bases. The CDR3 length is 15 residues. V shed 3 bases, J shed 4 bases, and the junction held 5 bases outside the gene matches. CDR1 is SGHVS and CDR2 is FNYEAQ in the germline V gene. CDR3 nucleotides: TGTGCCAGCAGCTTGGCCGGGACTAGCGGTTACGAGCAGTACTTC. It encodes CASSLAGTSGYEQYF.

The chain links TRBV19 to TRBJ1-3; no clear D gene. The ends were cut back, 4 bases at V and 0 bases at J, with 13 bases in the middle. Germline lookup yields CDR1 LNHDA and CDR2 SQIVND (reference sequence). The CDR3 runs to 16 residues. In nucleotides, the CDR3 is TGTGCCAGTAGTAGCGGCCGAAAAAGCTCTGGAAACACCATATATTTT. This sequence encodes CASSSGRKSSGNTIYF.

The V gene is TRBV7-9, the J gene TRBJ1-3; 9 nucleotides agree with TRBD1. Unmatched junction bases numbered 12, after V lost 1 base and J lost 5 bases. This CDR3 contains 18 residues. CDR1 is SEHNR, CDR2 FQNEAQ, per germline (reference sequence). CDR3 residues: CASSLESGTGRIRNTIYF. DNA of the CDR3: TGTGCCAGCAGCTTAGAGTCCGGGACAGGGAGAATTAGAAACACCATATATTTT.

This rearrangement joins TRBV11-2 to TRBJ2-1; 14 bases align to TRBD2. The J segment lost 4 bases and the V segment lost 4 bases, leaving 9 bases of the junction unmatched. There are 18 residues in the CDR3. Germline lookup yields CDR1 SGHAT and CDR2 FQNNGV. The CDR3 nucleotides read TGTGCCAGCAGCTCCCGAGGACTAGCGGGGGGCCAATACAATGAGCAGTTCTTC. Protein: CASSSRGLAGGQYNEQFF.

The V and J genes are TRBV6-5 and TRBJ2-3; maybe TRBD1 (5 bases). Per germline, CDR1 MNHEY and CDR2 SVGAGI. CDR3 length equals 14 residues. Trimming left V 2 bases short and J 3 bases short, with 9 bases between. CDR3 sequence: CASSYPTATDTQYF. CDR3 DNA sequence: TGTGCCAGCAGTTACCCGACAGCTACAGATACGCAGTATTTT.

This sequence joins TRBV18 and TRBJ2-3, with 9 bases lining up with TRBD2. The CDR3 sequence is 16 residues long. With V trimmed by 2 bases and J by 5 bases, 8 bases remained unmatched. Per germline, CDR1 KGHSH and CDR2 LQKENI. CDR3 in amino acids: CASSPKRGGAEDTQYF. The CDR3 DNA reads as TGTGCCAGCTCACCAAAGCGCGGGGGGGCTGAAGATACGCAGTATTTT.

This clone appeared once. CDR3 sequence reads: CASTWRSGQETQYF. CDR3 in DNA: TGCGCCAGCACCTGGAGGAGCGGGCAAGAGACCCAGTACTTC. The chain links TRBV5-1 to TRBJ2-5; D perhaps matches TRBD2 (6 bases). The germline V and J ends were trimmed by 6 bases and 2 bases, with 14 bases remaining between them. This CDR3 is 14 amino acids long. Germline V CDR1 and CDR2: SGHRS, YFSETQ.

V is TRBV5-1 and J is TRBJ1-4; TRBD1 matches 7 bases. V trimming: 2 bases; J trimming: 6 bases; junction bases outside the gene matches: 7. This CDR3 has 15 amino acids. Germline V gene lookup returns CDR1 SGHRS and CDR2 YFSETQ. This CDR3 is CASSLAGTAHEKLFF. The CDR3 DNA is TGCGCCAGCAGCTTAGCCGGGACAGCCCATGAAAAACTGTTTTTT. Full variable domain (rest looked up from reference TRBV5-1 and TRBJ1-4): KAGVTQTPRYLIKTRGQQVTLSCSPISGHRSVSWYQQTPGQGLQFLFEYFSETQRNKGNFPGRFSGRQFSNSRSEMNVSTLELGDSALYLCASSLAGTAHEKLFFGSGTQLSVL.

The rearrangement joins TRBV5-6 to TRBJ1-1; 10 nucleotides line up with TRBD1. The CDR3 contains 14 residues. Germline values: CDR1 SGHDT, CDR2 YYEEEE. The ends lost 4 bases at V and 7 bases at J; junction bases unmatched: 7. Written as DNA, the CDR3 is TGTGCCAGCAGCGATGACAGGGGGCAGGGTGAAGCTTTCTTT. Translation: CASSDDRGQGEAFF.

The chain recombines TRBV30 with TRBJ2-2, with D possibly matching TRBD1 (5 bases). Trimming took 0 bases from V and 0 from J, leaving 11 bases between them. CDR3 length: 16 amino acids. In germline, CDR1 is GTSNPN, CDR2 SVGIG (reference sequence). As DNA, the CDR3 is TGTGCCTGGAGTGTACTAAGGGGTCCGAACACCGGGGAGCTGTTTTTT. This translates into CAWSVLRGPNTGELFF.

This chain connects TRBV28 to TRBJ1-5; D is possibly TRBD1 (6 bases). Germline CDR1 MDHEN, CDR2 SYDVKM. Trimming shortened V by 3 bases and J by 0 bases, and 15 bases separated the two germline ends. The CDR3 is 17 residues long. The CDR3 coding sequence is TGTGCCAGCAGTTTGGGGGCAGGTCCCTATAGCAATCAGCCCCAGCATTTT. Its protein is CASSLGAGPYSNQPQHF. The complete variable domain, with remaining parts taken from reference TRBV28 and TRBJ1-5, reads DVKVTQSSRYLVKRTGEKVFLECVQDMDHENMFWYRQDPGLGLRLIYFSYDVKMKEKGDIPEGYSVSREKKERFSLILESASTNQTSMYLCASSLGAGPYSNQPQHFGDGTRLSIL.

The rearrangement links TRBV9 to TRBJ1-2, with a weak D call TRBD1 (6 bases). V gave up 2 bases and J gave up 6 bases, with 17 bases separating them. The CDR3 totals 15 residues. Germline CDR1 SGDLS, CDR2 YYNGEE. The CDR3: CASSVRDIQTHGYTF. The CDR3 DNA is TGTGCCAGCAGCGTCCGGGACATTCAAACCCATGGCTACACCTTC.

The V call is TRBV6-5, the J call TRBJ1-5, with TRBD1 as a possible D gene (5 bases). Germline loops: CDR1 MNHEY, CDR2 SVGAGI. The CDR3 is made up of 14 amino acids. Trimming left V 6 bases short and J 5 bases short, with 14 bases between. CDR3 coding DNA: TGTGCCAGCAGCTGGGGCAGGGTTGATCAGCCCCAGCATTTT. Translation: CASSWGRVDQPQHF.

This sequence joins TRBV28 and TRBJ1-4; tentatively, D is TRBD1 (5 bases). CDR3 length: 16 residues. Trimming took 5 bases from V and 2 from J, leaving 15 bases between them. Germline V gene sequence: CDR1 MDHEN, CDR2 SYDVKM. The CDR3 DNA reads as TGTGCCAGCAGTCTCCAATCAGGGCGGACTAATGAAAAACTGTTTTTT. It yields the protein CASSLQSGRTNEKLFF. The full variable domain, in which reference TRBV28 and TRBJ1-4 provide the parts outside the CDR3, is DVKVTQSSRYLVKRTGEKVFLECVQDMDHENMFWYRQDPGLGLRLIYFSYDVKMKEKGDIPEGYSVSREKKERFSLILESASTNQTSMYLCASSLQSGRTNEKLFFGSGTQLSVL.